Below are 5 T cell receptor beta chains sequenced from a single sample in a study of blood T cells in healthy people across ages. A second PCR, run for roughly 7 to 11 cycles, used a sample-barcoded 5' primer plus a J-beta primer mix. TCRdb reprocessed the 5' RACE reads via MiXCR and lists one record per CDR3 protein. In the table there are about a million distinct CDR3 sequences, 35% to 40% of which are singletons. Sequencing used blood. The receptors were gathered from a man younger than 35 in good health.

This clonotype was seen once. The chain links TRBV29-1 to TRBJ2-5; 7 nucleotides line up with TRBD1. With the DNA end fitting TRBJ2-7 better, the J assignment may be wrong. The CDR3 runs 14 residues. Germline values: CDR1 SQVTM, CDR2 ANQGSEA. The DNA for the CDR3 is TGCAGCGGCCGGACAGGCCTTCAATCCTACGAGCAGTACTTC. Amino acids: CSGRTGLQSYEQYF.

The sample holds many counts of this clonotype. This chain connects TRBV20-1 to TRBJ2-5; tentatively, D is TRBD2 (5 bases). Germline CDR1 and CDR2: DFQATT and SNEGSKA (reference sequence). The CDR3 is made up of 15 amino acids. V was shortened by 7 bases and J by 5 bases, with 23 bases between the two germline ends. The CDR3 loop reads CSGRAVPSPGETQYF. The CDR3 DNA reads TGCAGTGGACGGGCCGTCCCAAGCCCGGGGGAGACCCAGTACTTC.

This clonotype came up a few times. The chain is built from TRBV6-5 and TRBJ1-2; D gene unclear. Germline CDR1 MNHEY, CDR2 SVGAGI. Trimming removed 6 bases at V and 4 bases at J, with 12 bases between. CDR3 size: 13 residues. The CDR3 sequence: CASSSRTLYGYTF. The CDR3 DNA sequence: TGTGCCAGCAGCAGCCGGACCCTCTATGGCTACACCTTC.

With respect to this clonotype: Given a much more abundant clone one base away, this may be a read error. This chain uses TRBV7-2 with TRBJ2-5; possibly TRBD2 for D (7 bases). The J call is uncertain, as TRBJ2-7 better fits the DNA end. The germline V gene has CDR1 SGHTA and CDR2 FQGNSA. The CDR3 is made up of 17 amino acids. The CDR3 DNA reads as TGTGCCAGCAGCTTTTCGACTAGCAGGGGCCTGACCTACGAGCAGTACTTC. This encodes CASSFSTSRGLTYEQYF.

This clonotype showed up just once. The CDR3 loop reads CASSPDPTSSYNSPLHF. CDR3 nucleotides: TGCGCCAGCAGCCCGGATCCAACAAGCTCCTATAATTCACCCCTCCACTTT. The chain employs TRBV5-1 and TRBJ1-6; D gene unclear. Between the trimmed V and J ends, which lost 4 bases and 0 bases, there was a span of 14 bases. Germline V CDR1 and CDR2: SGHRS, YFSETQ. The CDR3 covers 17 residues.